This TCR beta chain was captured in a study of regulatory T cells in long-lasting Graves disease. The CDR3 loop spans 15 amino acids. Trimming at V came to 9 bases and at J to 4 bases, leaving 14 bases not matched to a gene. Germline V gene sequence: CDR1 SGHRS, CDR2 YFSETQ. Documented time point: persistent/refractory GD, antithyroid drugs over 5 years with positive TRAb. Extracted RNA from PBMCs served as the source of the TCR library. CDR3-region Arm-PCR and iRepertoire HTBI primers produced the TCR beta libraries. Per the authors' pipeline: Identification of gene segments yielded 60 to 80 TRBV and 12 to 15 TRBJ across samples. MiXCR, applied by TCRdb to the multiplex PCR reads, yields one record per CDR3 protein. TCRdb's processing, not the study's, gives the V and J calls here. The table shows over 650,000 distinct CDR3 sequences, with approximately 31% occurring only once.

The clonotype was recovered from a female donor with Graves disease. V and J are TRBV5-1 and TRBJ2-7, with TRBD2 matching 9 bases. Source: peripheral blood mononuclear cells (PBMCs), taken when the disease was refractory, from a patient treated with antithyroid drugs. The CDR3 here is CANPPRTSESYEQYF. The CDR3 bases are TGCGCCAACCCCCCCCGGACTAGCGAGAGTTACGAGCAGTACTTC.